The clone carrying this T cell receptor (beta chain) was counted only a few times. The repertoire was sequenced with immunoSEQ multiplex PCR; TCRdb's copy has only in-frame clones and lacks some. The data contain about 70,000 clones, roughly 91% of them singletons. Germline V CDR1 and CDR2: SGDLS, YYNGEE. V gave up 3 bases and J gave up 3 bases; unmatched junction bases: 10. The CDR3 extends over 16 amino acids. This entry is derived from a study of T cell changes during pregnancy in multiple sclerosis. The V and J genes are TRBV9 and TRBJ2-3, with 7 bases that match TRBD2. This material consisted of CD4+ T cells from peripheral blood mononuclear cells, taken after pregnancy. The sequence came from a female donor with multiple sclerosis, enrolled in a pregnancy study. The CDR3 spells CASSADAGDGTDTQYF. The CDR3 DNA reads as TGTGCCAGCAGCGCTGATGCGGGAGACGGAACAGATACGCAGTATTTT.